One and the same sample provided the 30 T cell receptor beta chains below, sequenced in a study of CD8+CD57+ T cells in acquired aplastic anemia. Previously, flow cytometry had revealed CD8+CD57+ cell expansion in the patients chosen for sequencing. Genomic DNA served as template for TCR beta VDJ and CDR3 profiling. Using its own MiXCR run on the reads, TCRdb lists one record per CDR3 protein. The sample holds about 190,000 distinct CDR3 sequences, approximately 48% seen once. Sequencing was carried out using sorted CD4+, CD8+, or CD8+CD57+ T cells (not recorded which) from PBMCs. These receptors were collected from a human donor with aplastic anemia.

V is TRBV27 and J is TRBJ2-6; no clear D gene. CDR1 and CDR2 (germline): MNHEY, SMNVEV (reference sequence). CDR3 length: 16 residues. The V and J ends lost 2 bases and 0 bases respectively, with 8 bases between them. CDR3 nucleotides: TGTGCCAGCAGTTTAGGCAGCTACTCTGGGGCCAACGTCCTGACTTTC. Translating it yields CASSLGSYSGANVLTF. Filled out from reference TRBV27 and TRBJ2-6, the complete variable domain reads EAQVTQNPRYLITVTGKKLTVTCSQNMNHEYMSWYRQDPGLGLRQIYYSMNVEVTDKGDVPEGYKVSRKEKRNFPLILESPSPNQTSLYFCASSLGSYSGANVLTFGAGSRLTVL.

V usage is TRBV19 and J usage is TRBJ1-1; D unresolved. Per germline, CDR1 LNHDA and CDR2 SQIVND (reference sequence). The CDR3 loop spans 13 amino acids. V was pared by 2 bases and J by 1 base, with 5 bases between. The CDR3 loop is CASSIHRNTEAFF. In DNA, the CDR3 is TGTGCCAGTAGTATACACAGGAACACTGAAGCTTTCTTT.

The chain joins TRBV12-3 or TRBV12-4 to TRBJ2-3; 11 bases line up with TRBD2. Trimming took 4 bases from V and 2 from J; bases not matched to a gene: 8. This CDR3 contains 17 residues. The CDR3 loop reads CASSSTRLAGYTDTQYF. The CDR3, as DNA: TGTGCCAGCAGTTCTACCCGACTAGCGGGATACACAGATACGCAGTATTTT.

This clonotype was seen many times. The chain is built from TRBV5-1 and TRBJ2-7; maybe TRBD2 (7 bases). With 1 base removed from V and 2 bases from J, the gap between germline ends came to 13 bases. Germline V gene sequence: CDR1 SGHRS, CDR2 YFSETQ. The CDR3 covers 15 residues. The CDR3 spells CASSLRTRGAYEQYF. The CDR3 bases are TGCGCCAGCAGCTTGAGGACTAGGGGGGCCTACGAGCAGTACTTC. The complete variable domain, with remaining parts taken from reference TRBV5-1 and TRBJ2-7, reads KAGVTQTPRYLIKTRGQQVTLSCSPISGHRSVSWYQQTPGQGLQFLFEYFSETQRNKGNFPGRFSGRQFSNSRSEMNVSTLELGDSALYLCASSLRTRGAYEQYFGPGTRLTVT.

In this sample, this clonotype turned up once. This may stem from a read error, because a much larger clone lies one nucleotide away. V and J are TRBV4-2 and TRBJ1-6, with D possibly being TRBD1 (5 bases). Trimming shortened V by 1 base and J by 3 bases, and 16 bases separated the two germline ends. The CDR3 has 18 amino acids. Germline-derived CDR1 and CDR2 are LGHNA and YNFKEQ. In DNA, the CDR3 is TGTGCCAGCAGCCAAGGGAGTACGGGGGGTCACTATAATTCACCCCTCCACTTT. Translated: CASSQGSTGGHYNSPLHF.

CDR3 nucleotide sequence: TGTGCCATCAGTGAGTCTGGGAGCGGGAGGGCCAAAGATACGCAGTATTTT. This translates into CAISESGSGRAKDTQYF. The chain joins TRBV10-3 to TRBJ2-3; 10 bases line up with TRBD2. J was trimmed by 5 bases and V by 0 bases; bases with no gene match: 8. Germline V lookup: CDR1 ENHRY, CDR2 SYGVKD. This CDR3 region has 17 residues.

This chain uses TRBV7-9 with TRBJ1-6; no definite D call. Germline values: CDR1 SEHNR, CDR2 FQNEAQ (reference sequence). V was clipped by 3 bases and J by 6 bases, with 12 bases between them. This CDR3 region has 15 residues. CDR3 loop: CASSFTGGSNSPLHF. The DNA for the CDR3 is TGTGCCAGCAGCTTCACGGGAGGGTCTAATTCACCCCTCCACTTT.

V and J are TRBV9 and TRBJ2-3, with no clear D. The germline gives CDR1 SGDLS, CDR2 YYNGEE. CDR3 length: 14 amino acids. Trimming pared 6 bases from V and 2 bases from J, leaving 13 bases between. In DNA form, the CDR3 reads TGTGCCAGCAATAGGGTGGGGTCCACAGATACGCAGTATTTT. Its translation: CASNRVGSTDTQYF.

The chain combines TRBV29-1 with TRBJ1-5; possible D gene TRBD1, 6 bases. CDR1 is SQVTM and CDR2 is ANQGSEA in the germline V gene. The germline V and J ends were trimmed by 6 bases and 2 bases, with 11 bases remaining between them. This CDR3 has 13 amino acids. The CDR3: CSVAGAGNQPQHF. The CDR3 DNA follows: TGCAGCGTGGCAGGGGCTGGCAATCAGCCCCAGCATTTT.

The gene calls are TRBV24-1 and TRBJ2-5; unclear D gene. The CDR3 consists of 11 residues. V shed 8 bases and J shed 5 bases, with 8 bases lying between them. Per germline, CDR1 KGHDR and CDR2 SFDVKD. The DNA of the CDR3 is TGTGCCACCACTAGAACCGAGACCCAGTACTTC. This encodes CATTRTETQYF.

V usage is TRBV6-2 or TRBV6-3 and J usage is TRBJ1-6, with 9 bases aligning to TRBD1. The germline gives CDR1 MNHEY, CDR2 SVGEGT. Germline trimming cut 2 bases from V and 4 bases from J; bases unmatched to any gene: 3. This CDR3 contains 16 residues. As DNA, the CDR3 is TGTGCCAGCAGTTACCCGGGACAGGGTTATAATTCACCCCTCCACTTT. Translating it yields CASSYPGQGYNSPLHF.

In the case of this clonotype: One end of the junction varies from germline; a read error may be responsible. V usage is TRBV20-1 and J usage is TRBJ2-3; tentatively, D is TRBD1 (6 bases). Per the germline V gene, CDR1 is DFQATT and CDR2 is SNEGSKA (reference sequence). This CDR3 region has 11 residues. The CDR3, as DNA: TGCAGTGCTAGAGCAGGGGATACGCAGTACTTT. It yields the protein CSARAGDTQYF.

In this sample, this clonotype turned up many times. The CDR3 region has the DNA TGCAGTGCTAGAGATAGAAGGGCGGGGTTTGGGGAGCAGTACTTC. The encoded protein is CSARDRRAGFGEQYF. The chain links TRBV20-1 to TRBJ2-7, with D possibly being TRBD2 (6 bases). The CDR3 is 15 amino acids. CDR1 and CDR2 from the germline V gene are DFQATT and SNEGSKA (reference sequence). V was cut by 0 bases and J by 7 bases, with 19 bases left in between.

V usage is TRBV7-6 and J usage is TRBJ2-5, with 11 positions matching TRBD2. Germline CDR1 SGHVS, CDR2 FNYEAQ. CDR3 length equals 16 residues. V lost 2 bases and J lost 4; bases outside the gene matches: 6. CDR3 sequence (DNA): TGTGCCAGCAGCTTATTTGCTAGCGGGGGGTTAGAGACCCAGTACTTC. The encoded protein is CASSLFASGGLETQYF.

The V and J genes are TRBV5-4 and TRBJ2-6; the D is unclear. Trimming removed 1 base from V and 0 bases from J, with 8 bases in between. The germline V gene has CDR1 SGHNT and CDR2 YYREEE (reference sequence). CDR3 length equals 16 residues. Here the CDR3 reads CASSLLASSGANVLTF. As DNA, the CDR3 is TGTGCCAGCAGCTTGTTGGCTAGCTCTGGGGCCAACGTCCTGACTTTC.

Concerning this clonotype itself: This could be a read error, since a much larger clone is one nucleotide away. This chain joins TRBV5-1 and TRBJ2-2; D unresolved. V lost 4 bases and J lost 6, with 10 bases in between. The CDR3 has 13 residues. CDR1 SGHRS and CDR2 YFSETQ come from the germline V gene. The CDR3: CASSPDGAGELFF. The CDR3, as DNA: TGCGCCAGCAGCCCCGACGGTGCCGGGGAGCTGTTTTTT.

The chain carries TRBV10-3 and TRBJ2-1, with 12 bases fitting TRBD2. The CDR3 spans 16 residues. Germline trimming cut 10 bases from V and 2 bases from J; bases unmatched to any gene: 9. CDR1 ENHRY and CDR2 SYGVKD come from the germline V gene. CDR3 coding DNA: TGTGCCACTACTAGCGGGAGGATTGGGACCTACAATGAGCAGTTCTTC. Translating gives CATTSGRIGTYNEQFF.

This chain uses TRBV5-1 with TRBJ2-2; D gene unclear. V dropped 4 bases and J dropped 1 base, with 11 bases sitting between them. Germline loops: CDR1 SGHRS, CDR2 YFSETQ. CDR3 length: 15 amino acids. The DNA of the CDR3 is TGCGCCAGCAGCGTTACGTCGGGGAACACCGGGGAGCTGTTTTTT. Protein: CASSVTSGNTGELFF.

The CDR3 reads CASRPQTGNYGYTF. In DNA, the CDR3 is TGTGCCAGTAGGCCTCAGACAGGGAACTATGGCTACACCTTC. The chain couples TRBV19 to TRBJ1-2; 7 bases line up with TRBD1. CDR1 LNHDA and CDR2 SQIVND come from the germline V gene (reference sequence). Trimming cost V 6 bases and J 2 bases; bases outside gene matches: 6. There are 14 residues in the CDR3.

The chain employs TRBV19 and TRBJ2-7; D unclear. There are 16 residues in the CDR3. V was pared by 5 bases and J by 1 base, with 18 bases between. Germline V gives CDR1 LNHDA, CDR2 SQIVND (reference sequence). The DNA of the CDR3 is TGTGCCAGTAGTTCCCGGGTCAGGCCCCTGTCCTACGAGCAGTACTTC. Encoded protein: CASSSRVRPLSYEQYF.

This clonotype was detected many times. This chain joins TRBV10-1 and TRBJ2-2; D gene unclear. This CDR3 region has 15 residues. V was clipped by 2 bases and J by 6 bases, with 13 bases between them. Germline V gives CDR1 WNHNN, CDR2 SYGVQD (reference sequence). CDR3 nucleotide sequence: TGCGCCAGCAGTGAGGGGCGAACTGTGCCCGGGGAGCTGTTTTTT. Protein: CASSEGRTVPGELFF.

This clonotype was recorded at least ten times. V is TRBV5-5 and J is TRBJ2-1; D is unresolved. V was cut by 5 bases and J by 8 bases, with 17 bases left in between. Germline-derived CDR1 and CDR2 are SGHKS and YYEKEE (reference sequence). This CDR3 comprises 14 residues. CDR3 nucleotide sequence: TGTGCCAGCAGAAATAGGGATACTCGGGATGAGCAGTTCTTC. Encoded protein: CASRNRDTRDEQFF.

V is TRBV20-1 and J is TRBJ1-1, with a tentative D call TRBD1 (5 bases). Germline lookup yields CDR1 DFQATT and CDR2 SNEGSKA (reference sequence). There are 14 residues in the CDR3. Trimming took 3 bases from V and 1 from J, leaving 12 bases between them. CDR3 residues: CSARRGDSNTEAFF. CDR3 nucleotides: TGCAGTGCTAGGCGAGGGGATTCGAACACTGAAGCTTTCTTT.

This clonotype was seen repeatedly, ten times or more. The chain uses TRBV7-2 and TRBJ1-1; a possible D gene is TRBD1 (5 bases). CDR1 SGHTA and CDR2 FQGNSA come from the germline V gene. CDR3 length: 14 residues. Trimming took off 5 bases at V and 1 base at J, with 11 bases between the two ends. CDR3 loop: CASSLGGANTEAFF. The DNA of the CDR3 is TGTGCCAGCAGCCTTGGGGGAGCGAACACTGAAGCTTTCTTT.

This clonotype was seen many times. The chain combines TRBV6-1 with TRBJ2-2, with unresolved D. This CDR3 has 15 amino acids. Per the germline V gene, CDR1 is MNHNS and CDR2 is SASEGT. V gave up 7 bases and J gave up 0 bases, with 12 bases separating them. CDR3 in amino acids: CASTVGSSNTGELFF. In DNA, the CDR3 is TGTGCCAGCACTGTCGGCTCTTCGAACACCGGGGAGCTGTTTTTT.

The chain uses TRBV24-1 and TRBJ2-3; a possible D gene is TRBD2 (6 bases). The length of the CDR3 is 14 residues. Germline V CDR1 and CDR2: KGHDR, SFDVKD. The V end lost 7 bases, the J end lost 9 bases, and 19 bases lay between the germline ends. The CDR3 DNA reads as TGTGCCACCAGGGACACCGGGGCCGGAGGGACGCAGTATTTT. Translating gives CATRDTGAGGTQYF.

This clonotype was detected ten times or more. The rearrangement links TRBV5-5 to TRBJ1-5; 7 bases line up with TRBD1. The CDR3 is 14 amino acids. Trimming at V came to 3 bases and at J to 4 bases, leaving 4 bases not matched to a gene. In germline, CDR1 is SGHKS, CDR2 YYEKEE (reference sequence). The DNA of the CDR3 is TGTGCCAGCAGCTCCGGGACAGAGAATCAGCCCCAGCATTTT. This gives the protein CASSSGTENQPQHF.

The CDR3 coding sequence is TGTGCCAGTCGGACCGGGGCTGGCACTGAAGCTTTCTTT. It codes for CASRTGAGTEAFF. The rearrangement links TRBV19 to TRBJ1-1; D is perhaps TRBD1 (5 bases). Per the germline V gene, CDR1 is LNHDA and CDR2 is SQIVND (reference sequence). V shed 8 bases and J shed 4 bases, with 14 bases lying between them. The CDR3 has 13 amino acids.

This clonotype has a count of ten or more. The chain is built from TRBV5-5 and TRBJ2-2; a possible D gene is TRBD2 (5 bases). The length of the CDR3 is 15 residues. Germline V gene sequence: CDR1 SGHKS, CDR2 YYEKEE (reference sequence). V dropped 0 bases and J dropped 4 bases, with 10 bases sitting between them. CDR3 amino acids: CASSLASGATGELFF. For the CDR3, the DNA is TGTGCCAGCAGCTTGGCCAGCGGAGCCACCGGGGAGCTGTTTTTT.

With respect to this clonotype: Possible read error: a much larger clone is one base away. The chain carries TRBV2 and TRBJ1-1; D not certain. V was shortened by 7 bases and J by 1 base, with 4 bases between the two germline ends. Germline V gives CDR1 SNHLY, CDR2 FYNNEI. The CDR3 extends over 11 amino acids. The CDR3: CASKRNTEAFF. The CDR3 bases are TGTGCCAGCAAGAGGAACACTGAAGCTTTCTTT. Variable domain in full (rest from reference TRBV2 and TRBJ1-1): EPEVTQTPSHQVTQMGQEVILRCVPISNHLYFYWYRQILGQKVEFLVSFYNNEISEKSEIFDDQFSVERPDGSNFTLKIRSTKLEDSAMYFCASKRNTEAFFGQGTRLTVV.